Presented here are 10 T cell receptor beta chains from one specimen sequenced in a study of CD8 T cells in Susac syndrome. cDNA came from roughly 0.53 to 1 ug RNA primed by random hexamers. TCRdb re-analysed the immunoSEQ multiplex PCR reads in MiXCR, keeping a single row per CDR3 protein. This sample yields roughly 200,000 distinct CDR3 sequences, of which 85% to 95% are seen a single time; roughly 0.11% belongs to the top ten. Sequencing used CD4+ T cells from PBMCs. These receptors originate from a human donor with Susac syndrome.

The gene calls are TRBV5-1 and TRBJ2-7; 10 nucleotides align to TRBD1. The V segment lost 2 bases and the J segment 5 bases; nucleotides outside the gene matches: 4. The CDR3 consists of 14 residues. The germline gives CDR1 SGHRS, CDR2 YFSETQ. DNA for the CDR3: TGCGCCAGCAGCTTCCGGGACAGGGGAGACGAGCAGTACTTC. It codes for CASSFRDRGDEQYF.

This clonotype was observed once. The chain uses TRBV10-3 and TRBJ2-7; possibly TRBD1 or TRBD2 for D (7 bases each). Germline-derived CDR1 and CDR2 are ENHRY and SYGVKD. V dropped 6 bases and J dropped 8 bases, with 26 bases sitting between them. This CDR3 is 16 amino acids long. In DNA, the CDR3 is TGTGCCATCAGCCCCGGGACCCAGGGGGGGCTGGTGAAGCAGTACTTC. This sequence encodes CAISPGTQGGLVKQYF.

The J gene is TRBJ1-1, the V gene TRBV20-1, with TRBD1 matching over 7 bases. After removal of 5 bases from V and 8 bases from J, the junction contained 5 bases not matched to a gene. The CDR3 totals 11 residues. Germline lookup yields CDR1 DFQATT and CDR2 SNEGSKA (reference sequence). DNA for the CDR3: TGCAGTGCTCCAGGGGGTGCGGAAGCTTTCTTT. It translates to CSAPGGAEAFF.

This rearrangement joins TRBV20-1 to TRBJ2-3; D uncertain. The V gene lost 5 bases and the J gene lost 2 bases, with 14 bases spanning the gap. Germline CDR1 is DFQATT and CDR2 is SNEGSKA (reference sequence). CDR3 length: 14 residues. Here the CDR3 reads CSAHPAGLTDTQYF. As DNA, the CDR3 is TGCAGTGCTCACCCGGCCGGGCTCACAGATACGCAGTATTTT.

The V call is TRBV19, the J call TRBJ1-2, with D possibly matching TRBD1 (5 bases). Germline CDR1 reads LNHDA; CDR2 reads SQIVND (reference sequence). This CDR3 spans 16 amino acids. Trimming cost V 7 bases and J 2 bases, with 20 bases left between them. CDR3 protein: CASNPTGPTANYGYTF. CDR3 DNA sequence: TGTGCCAGTAACCCAACCGGGCCGACAGCAAACTATGGCTACACCTTC. Drawing the rest from reference TRBV19 and TRBJ1-2, the complete variable domain is DGGITQSPKYLFRKEGQNVTLSCEQNLNHDAMYWYRQDPGQGLRLIYYSQIVNDFQKGDIAEGYSVSREKKESFPLTVTSAQKNPTAFYLCASNPTGPTANYGYTFGSGTRLTVV.

The CDR3 nucleotides are TGTGCCAGCAGCTTAAGTGTGCAGCCCCAGCATTTT. As protein: CASSLSVQPQHF. The chain recombines TRBV7-8 with TRBJ1-5; D unclear. The length of the CDR3 is 12 residues. In germline, CDR1 is SGHVS, CDR2 FQNEAQ. V was shortened by 2 bases and J by 7 bases, with 6 bases between the two germline ends.

The chain carries TRBV30 and TRBJ2-4; no clear D gene. The CDR3 loop spans 11 amino acids. CDR1 is GTSNPN and CDR2 is SVGIG in the germline V gene (reference sequence). V was cut by 4 bases and J by 5 bases, with 6 bases left in between. The CDR3 DNA follows: TGTGCCTGGAAGCTAGAAAACATTCAGTACTTC. This encodes CAWKLENIQYF.

This sequence joins TRBV9 and TRBJ1-2; D uncertain. The germline V gene encodes CDR1 SGDLS and CDR2 YYNGEE. The CDR3 has 15 residues. The V and J ends lost 0 bases and 0 bases respectively, with 9 bases between them. In DNA, the CDR3 is TGTGCCAGCAGCGTAGATTCAGGACCTAACTATGGCTACACCTTC. This sequence encodes CASSVDSGPNYGYTF.

V is TRBV6-5 and J is TRBJ2-1; TRBD2 aligns across 10 bases. The CDR3 covers 16 residues. From germline, CDR1 is MNHEY and CDR2 SVGAGI. V lost 0 bases to trimming and J lost 7 bases; unmatched junction nucleotides: 6. This CDR3 reads CASSYSKRGGPNEQFF. The CDR3 DNA follows: TGTGCCAGCAGTTACTCGAAGCGGGGGGGCCCGAATGAGCAGTTCTTC.

The chain combines TRBV5-1 with TRBJ2-5; a possible D gene is TRBD2 (6 bases). The V gene's germline CDR1 is SGHRS and CDR2 YFSETQ. With 2 bases removed from V and 2 bases from J, the gap between germline ends came to 10 bases. CDR3 length equals 14 residues. The CDR3 DNA reads TGCGCCAGCAGCTTAGGCGGGATACAAGAGACCCAGTACTTC. It yields the protein CASSLGGIQETQYF. Full variable domain (rest looked up from reference TRBV5-1 and TRBJ2-5): KAGVTQTPRYLIKTRGQQVTLSCSPISGHRSVSWYQQTPGQGLQFLFEYFSETQRNKGNFPGRFSGRQFSNSRSEMNVSTLELGDSALYLCASSLGGIQETQYFGPGTRLLVL.